One and the same sample provided the 8 T cell receptor beta chains below, sequenced in a study of technical replicates of blood from several donors. Produced via immunoSEQ multiplex PCR; TCRdb's table is partial and in-frame only. The repertoire holds tens of thousands of clones, with approximately 87% as singletons. Sequenced: PBMCs. These receptors originate from a human donor in good health. Some clones in this sample may be carry-over from other donors' samples.

The J gene is TRBJ2-7, the V gene TRBV5-4; the match to TRBD1 covers 9 bases. Germline V gives CDR1 SGHNT, CDR2 YYREEE (reference sequence). CDR3 size: 15 residues. Unmatched junction bases numbered 11, after V lost 4 bases and J lost 6 bases. CDR3: CASSIGQGQSGEQYF. The CDR3 DNA is TGTGCCAGCAGCATAGGACAGGGGCAATCGGGCGAGCAGTACTTC.

The chain couples TRBV6-6 to TRBJ1-2; D possibly corresponds to TRBD1 (5 bases). V was shortened by 0 bases and J by 1 base, with 9 bases between the two germline ends. Looked up from germline, CDR1 is MNHNY and CDR2 is SVGAGI (reference sequence). This CDR3 has 15 amino acids. The CDR3 is CASSYSGLSNYGYTF. The CDR3 DNA reads TGTGCCAGCAGTTACTCGGGGCTGAGTAACTATGGCTACACCTTC.

The rearrangement uses TRBV4-3 and TRBJ1-2; D unresolved. This CDR3 is built from 14 residues. V lost 4 bases and J 0 bases, leaving 9 bases between the germline ends. Germline V CDR1 and CDR2: LGHNA, YSLEER. CDR3 coding DNA: TGCGCCAGCAGCCGCACACTAGCTAACTATGGCTACACCTTC. Its translation: CASSRTLANYGYTF.

The J gene is TRBJ2-3, the V gene TRBV7-2, with D unclear. Trimming took 3 bases from V and 2 from J, leaving 9 bases between them. Germline CDR1 is SGHTA and CDR2 is FQGNSA. This CDR3 is built from 14 residues. This chain's CDR3 is CASSFLSNTDTQYF. The DNA for the CDR3 is TGTGCCAGCAGCTTCCTCTCTAACACAGATACGCAGTATTTT.

The chain employs TRBV29-1 and TRBJ1-2, with 8 nucleotides matching TRBD1. This CDR3 region has 12 residues. CDR1 and CDR2 from the germline V gene are SQVTM and ANQGSEA. V shed 3 bases, J shed 8 bases, and the junction held 5 bases outside the gene matches. This chain's CDR3 is CSVDRGPGGYTF. Here the CDR3 DNA reads TGCAGCGTTGACAGGGGGCCTGGGGGCTACACCTTC.

The V call is TRBV6-1, the J call TRBJ1-6; D remains ambiguous. The CDR3 length is 15 residues. Germline V gene lookup returns CDR1 MNHNS and CDR2 SASEGT. V gave up 4 bases and J gave up 8 bases, with 15 bases separating them. The CDR3 nucleotides read TGTGCCAGCAGTGGAGGGTGGCAGATGGATTCACCCCTCCACTTT. Translated: CASSGGWQMDSPLHF.

The table lists this clone with a count of one. The chain combines TRBV6-5 with TRBJ2-6; no reliable D call. The V end lost 6 bases, the J end lost 0 bases, and 6 bases lay between the germline ends. Germline loops: CDR1 MNHEY, CDR2 SVGAGI. CDR3 size: 14 residues. DNA of the CDR3: TGTGCCAGCAGGAAGAGCTCTGGGGCCAACGTCCTGACTTTC. It encodes CASRKSSGANVLTF.

In this sample, this clone turned up once. This sequence joins TRBV10-3 and TRBJ2-7; 12 positions match TRBD1. V trimming: 6 bases; J trimming: 4 bases; junction bases outside the gene matches: 7. The CDR3 spans 15 residues. Germline V CDR1 and CDR2: ENHRY, SYGVKD. The CDR3 DNA follows: TGTGCCATCAGGCCCGGGACAGGGGGCGAGTACGAGCAGTACTTC. Translation gives CAIRPGTGGEYEQYF.